This is a list of T cell receptor beta chains from one sample in a study of blood T cells in healthy people across ages. TCRdb re-derived calls from the 5' RACE reads in MiXCR, one entry per CDR3 protein. The table includes around 1,900,000 distinct CDR3 sequences, about two fifths detected once. Input material: blood. These receptors came from a human donor in good health. CDR3s include the opening cysteine and the closing phenylalanine or tryptophan. D genes are given only for firm matches. Not every row has a clone size; where given, it reads once, few, many or a size class.

clone_size,j_call,cdr3_length,v_call,d_call,cdr3_nt,cdr3_aa
-,TRBJ2-6,20,TRBV5-5,TRBD1,TGTGCCAGCAGCTTTGGTACGGACAGGGAACTCTGGTATGGGGCCAACGTCCTGACTTTC,CASSFGTDRELWYGANVLTF
once,TRBJ1-2,14,TRBV7-8,-,TGTGCCAGCAGCTTGAGACGGGGCCAATGTGGCTACACCTTC,CASSLRRGQCGYTF
-,TRBJ1-1,16,TRBV7-6,-,TGTGCCAGCAGCTTAGTGTCGACGGTCATGAACACTGAAGCTTTCTTT,CASSLVSTVMNTEAFF
few,TRBJ2-7,13,TRBV7-2,TRBD2,TGTGCCAGCAGCTTCACTAGCGCCAACGAGCAGTACTTC,CASSFTSANEQYF
-,TRBJ1-1,13,TRBV7-9,-,TGTGCCAGCAGACGGAGACGGTACACTGAAGCTTTCTTT,CASRRRRYTEAFF
-,TRBJ2-1,13,TRBV5-4,-,TGTGTCAGCAGCTTGGGAAGGGTCAATGAGCAGTTCTTC,CVSSLGRVNEQFF
few,TRBJ2-3,15,TRBV4-3,TRBD2,TGCGCCAGCAGCCAAGTAGCGGGGACGACAGATACGCAGTATTTT,CASSQVAGTTDTQYF
-,TRBJ2-3,17,TRBV20-1,TRBD2,TGCAGTGCCCGAGATGGGGGACTAGCGGGGAGTGCAGATACGCAGTATTTT,CSARDGGLAGSADTQYF
few,TRBJ2-2,14,TRBV7-9,-,TGTGCCAGCAGCTTAGCGGTGGACACCGGGGAGCTGTTTTTT,CASSLAVDTGELFF
-,TRBJ1-5,14,TRBV18,-,TGTGCCAGCTCACCACCGAACGGAAATCAGCCCCAGCATTTT,CASSPPNGNQPQHF
-,TRBJ2-5,14,TRBV5-5,-,TGTGCCAGCAGCTTGGGGGCAGGCGGCGTGACCCAGTACTTC,CASSLGAGGVTQYF
few,TRBJ2-7,12,TRBV20-1,-,TGCAGTCCCCTAGGGGAGAACTACGAGCAGTACTTC,CSPLGENYEQYF
-,TRBJ2-7,15,TRBV5-6,TRBD1,TGTGCCAGCAGCCCCCGGACAGGCCTCCCCTACGAGCAGTACTTC,CASSPRTGLPYEQYF
-,TRBJ2-5,14,TRBV7-9,-,TGTGCCAGCAGCACTCGACGGGTTCCGGAGACCCAGTACTTC,CASSTRRVPETQYF
-,TRBJ2-3,21,TRBV4-3,-,-,CASSRQPSGGARALGTDTQYF
few,TRBJ2-7,14,TRBV20-1,-,TGCAGTGCCCCAGGGGCAGGGCGATCCTACGAGCAGTACTTC,CSAPGAGRSYEQYF
-,TRBJ2-3,14,TRBV20-1,TRBD2,TGCAGTGCTAGGGGACTACAATTCTCAGATACGCAGTATTTT,CSARGLQFSDTQYF
-,TRBJ1-1,15,TRBV7-2,-,TGTGCCAGCAGCTTAGGTGGGGCTAAGAACACTGAAGCTTTCTTT,CASSLGGAKNTEAFF
-,TRBJ1-5,14,TRBV7-2,-,TGTGCCAGCAGCTTGGCGGGTTCGGGCCAGCCCCAGCATTTT,CASSLAGSGQPQHF
-,TRBJ1-2,14,TRBV4-3,-,TGCGCCAGCAGCCAAGTCCCCAGGGACTATGGCTACACCTTC,CASSQVPRDYGYTF
-,TRBJ2-7,13,TRBV5-1,TRBD1,TGCGCCAGCAGCCCAAGTGGACAGGGAGTGCAGTACTTC,CASSPSGQGVQYF
-,TRBJ2-7,18,TRBV5-1,-,TGCGCCAGCAGAGTTACTGTAGATGAAGTTGTTGGGTCGGGGGAGCAGTACTTC,CASRVTVDEVVGSGEQYF
-,TRBJ2-1,17,TRBV15,TRBD1,TGTGCCACCAGCCTCCCCCCAGAACAGGGGCGATACAATGAGCAGTTCTTC,CATSLPPEQGRYNEQFF
few,TRBJ1-5,16,TRBV4-1,-,TGCGCCAGCAGCCAAGTCGGCAGACGAAAAAATCAGCCCCAGCATTTT,CASSQVGRRKNQPQHF
-,TRBJ2-1,18,TRBV4-1,TRBD2,TGCGCCAGCAGCCAAGTTTCCGTGACGGGCGGGGGGGCCAATGAGCAGTTCTTC,CASSQVSVTGGGANEQFF
-,TRBJ1-5,14,TRBV4-1,-,TGCGCCAGCAGCCCCGACAGGTTAGGTCAGCCCCAGCATTTT,CASSPDRLGQPQHF
-,TRBJ2-1,12,TRBV7-9,-,TGTACCAGCAGGCCGCTCACTAATGAGCAGTTCTTC,CTSRPLTNEQFF
once,TRBJ1-1,16,TRBV9,-,TGTGCCAGCAGCGTAGCTCCGCAGGGTGAGGATACTGAAGCTTTCTTT,CASSVAPQGEDTEAFF
many,TRBJ2-3,13,TRBV29-1,TRBD2,TGCAGCGTTGTAGGCGGGAGTACAGATACGCAGTATTTT,CSVVGGSTDTQYF
few,TRBJ2-2,14,TRBV20-1,TRBD1,TGCAGTGCGGTGACAGGGGGCAACACCGGGGAGCTGTTTTTT,CSAVTGGNTGELFF
-,TRBJ1-1,14,TRBV7-6,TRBD1,TGTGCCAGCAGCTTAGGACAGGGGGTATCTGAAGCTTTCTTT,CASSLGQGVSEAFF
few,TRBJ2-7,15,TRBV20-1,TRBD1,TGCAGTGCTAGAGATACCGGGACAGGGGGAGACGAGCAGTACTTC,CSARDTGTGGDEQYF
-,TRBJ2-3,15,TRBV2,TRBD2,TGTGCCAGCAAGGGGACTAGCGGCGGGGGTGATACGCAGTATTTT,CASKGTSGGGDTQYF
few,TRBJ2-7,15,TRBV6-5,-,TGTGCCAGCAGTTTGATCACAGCCAGCTCCTACGAGCAGTACTTC,CASSLITASSYEQYF
few,TRBJ1-1,13,TRBV20-1,-,TGCAGTGCTAGTAGTATCCGGTACACTGAAGCTTTCTTT,CSASSIRYTEAFF
-,TRBJ1-2,17,TRBV6-5,-,TGTGCCAGCAGTTACTCGCAGGCCTCCGCAGGGATCTATGGCTACACCTTC,CASSYSQASAGIYGYTF
-,TRBJ2-1,15,TRBV28,-,TGTGCCAGCACCAAGGGGGGGGACACCTACAATGAGCAGTTCTTC,CASTKGGDTYNEQFF
-,TRBJ2-1,14,TRBV5-4,-,TGTGCCAGCAGGGCGATTAGCTCCTACAATGAGCAGTTCTTC,CASRAISSYNEQFF
many,TRBJ2-5,17,TRBV28,-,TGTGCCAGCAGCCCTGGGCCAACAGGGCCCCTTAGAAAGACCCAGTACTTC,CASSPGPTGPLRKTQYF
-,TRBJ2-7,18,TRBV21-1,-,TGTGCCAGCAGCCCCCAGGGACAGGACTTGCCGCAACCTTACGAGCAGTACTTC,CASSPQGQDLPQPYEQYF
few,TRBJ2-3,15,TRBV6-1,TRBD2,TGTGCCAGCAGACCCATCGGGGGGAGGACAGATACGCAGTATTTT,CASRPIGGRTDTQYF
many,TRBJ2-7,14,TRBV20-1,TRBD2,TGCAGTGCTCCCAAGCGGGGGGGCAATTACGAGCAGTACTTC,CSAPKRGGNYEQYF
-,TRBJ1-6,16,TRBV7-2,TRBD1,TGTGCCAGCAGCCGGACAGGGGGCGCCTATAATTCACCCCTCCACTTT,CASSRTGGAYNSPLHF
-,TRBJ2-3,16,TRBV12-3/TRBV12-4,TRBD2,TGTGCCAGCAGTTTAGCGGGGGGGATCCAGGGAGATACGCAGTATTTT,CASSLAGGIQGDTQYF
-,TRBJ2-7,14,TRBV10-3,-,TGTGCCATCAGTGAGAGGTTCGGAGGGGACGAGCAGTACTTC,CAISERFGGDEQYF
-,TRBJ1-2,13,TRBV30,TRBD1,TGTGCCTGGAACCTAGGGGGCGCGGATGGCTACACCTTC,CAWNLGGADGYTF
-,TRBJ2-4,11,TRBV12-3/TRBV12-4,-,TGTGCCAGCAGTGATTTCGTCCTACAGTACTTC,CASSDFVLQYF
-,TRBJ2-7,11,TRBV18,-,TGTGCCAGCTCATTCCAGAGTGAGCAGTACTTC,CASSFQSEQYF
-,TRBJ2-3,14,TRBV5-1,-,TGCGCCAGCAGCTTAGGATATCCCACAGATACGCAGTATTTT,CASSLGYPTDTQYF
-,TRBJ2-6,14,TRBV2,-,TGTGCCAGCAATACAGGGTTGGGGGCCAACGTCCTGACTTTC,CASNTGLGANVLTF
few,TRBJ2-5,16,TRBV6-1,TRBD2,TGTGCCGGAACAAGGGGACTAGCATTGTCCCAAGAGACCCAGTACTTC,CAGTRGLALSQETQYF
-,TRBJ1-2,15,TRBV15,-,TGTGCCACCAGCAGAGATCGAAGGGGCCAGGATGGCTACACCTTC,CATSRDRRGQDGYTF
many,TRBJ1-2,13,TRBV12-3/TRBV12-4,-,TGTGCCAGCAGTTTAAGACCGGGCGGTGGCTACACCTTC,CASSLRPGGGYTF
-,TRBJ1-2,13,TRBV7-2,-,TGTGCCAGCAGCCCCCGAGGGTGGTATGGCTACACCTTC,CASSPRGWYGYTF
-,TRBJ2-3,15,TRBV15,TRBD1,TGTGCCACCAGCGGGGACAGGACCGACACAGATACGCAGTATTTT,CATSGDRTDTDTQYF
-,TRBJ2-1,13,TRBV15,TRBD1,TGTGCCACCAGCAGGACAGGGGATAGTGAGCAGTTCTTC,CATSRTGDSEQFF
few,TRBJ2-1,16,TRBV5-6,TRBD2,TGTGCCAGCAGCCTCGCCGGGACTATGACACCCATTGAGCAGTTCTTC,CASSLAGTMTPIEQFF